This T cell receptor (beta chain) came from a study of vaccination effects on CD4 cells after COVID-19 (dated by TCRdb to the early 2020s). In the study overall: Post-vaccine samples across the study were collected a median of 72 days after the second dose, with a range of 14 to 241. In both COVID-19 convalescent patients and infection-naive vaccine recipients, the study compared SARS-CoV-2 spike-specific CD4+ TCR repertoires from before mRNA vaccination with those from after it. A total of some eleven COVID-19 convalescent patients and a handful of SARS-CoV-2-naive healthy vaccine recipients were included in the full study. Cultures from other donors in the study were sequenced using the Oncomine TCR Beta short-read assay on an Illumina iSeq 100.

The study at large found these results: Clones induced by infection and clones induced by vaccination both contracted markedly at late timepoints after vaccination, which fits with T cell responses waning over time. The study was limited by a small number of convalescent patients and lacked early post-infection timepoints. Among healthy vaccine recipients, nearly all vaccine-induced clones were SARS-CoV-2 mono-reactive, and just 1 of 255 was cross-reactive with common cold coronaviruses.

Library preparation employed the immunoSEQ multiplex PCR assay. TCR beta CDR3 sequencing was performed on DNA from the cultured, isolated CD4+ T cells. On the study's bioinformatics: Non-productive TCR sequences were removed, reads were trimmed to the CDR3 region, and CDR3s of at least 7 amino acids were retained. The MANAFEST web app was used to identify antigen-specific clonotypes by comparing expansion in peptide wells with expansion in reference cultures. To be called positive, a clone needed expansion at FDR<0.05 compared with the reference and with all other wells, an odds ratio greater than 5, and a frequency greater than 0.1% in two replicate wells. A clonotype was called cross-reactive if it was significantly expanded both in SARS-CoV-2 spike wells and in at least one common cold coronavirus spike condition. Levenshtein distance calculated with the stringdist R package was used to assess CDR3 similarity, and unrooted trees were constructed with ape in R 3.6.1. As stored in TCRdb, this immuneACCESS dataset retains in-frame rearrangements with V and J assigned. A fraction of the clones does not appear; measured against another copy, unresolved V genes explain less than half of the discrepancy, and the remainder lacks a known reason. The DNA gave D and trimming, while V, J and clone size come from that table. This sample holds some 12,000 clones; more than 70% were observed only once. The leading ten clones occupy roughly 9% of the sample.

In the ViraFEST assay, PBMC were stimulated with viral peptide pools, and TCR sequencing was then used to find antigen-specific CD4+ T cell clonotypes based on their expansion. After 10 to 11 days of culture, CD4+ T cells were isolated with the EasySep CD4+ T cell isolation kit. Each participant got two doses of an mRNA SARS-CoV-2 vaccine, either BNT162b2 or mRNA-1273. Healthy vaccine recipients had no prior SARS-CoV-2 infection, confirmed by negative nucleocapsid antibodies before and after vaccination. Each well held 2 million to 2.5 million PBMC cultured in IMDM containing approximately 5% human AB serum, around 9.3 IU/ml IL-2 and gentamicin, along with 8 to 10 ug/ml peptides. Half of the culture medium was replaced with fresh IL-2-containing medium on days 3 and 7. Unless otherwise noted, each peptide stimulation condition was cultured in triplicate wells. Using Ficoll-Paque Plus gradient centrifugation, PBMC were separated from whole blood and then either used fresh or cryopreserved at -140C. The overlapping peptide pools covered the spike proteins of SARS-CoV-2 as well as those of the common cold coronaviruses HCoV-NL63, HCoV-OC43 and HCoV-229E. Genomic DNA was extracted from cultured CD4+ T cells with the QIAamp micro DNA kit.

This clone was recorded only once. There is no known antigen for this receptor. Base-call qualities are not available, and no considerably larger clone is one nucleotide away. The CDR3 numbers 16 residues from cysteine through phenylalanine. The entry retains the CDR3 DNA only, 48 bases that are in frame from base 1. Ends trimmed: V by 1 base, J by 3 bases; bases unmatched to a gene: 0. Based on the germline V gene, the CDR1 and CDR2 sequences are SGHNT and YENEEA. This receptor was obtained from a human donor who received a COVID-19 vaccine. The sequence joins TRBV11-3 to TRBJ2-1, with 13 bases matching TRBD2. Sequenced material: CD4+ T cells from PBMCs cultured with SARS-CoV-2 spike peptides, taken after COVID-19 vaccination. The cell subset or site label for this specimen denotes: SARS-CoV-2 spike overlapping peptide pool stimulation. The sequenced DNA is TGTGCCAGCAGCTTAGGGACTAGCGGGAGCTACAATGAGCAGTTCTTC. It codes for CASSLGTSGSYNEQFF.